The text below deals with one T cell receptor (beta chain). The antigen is not known. The data are from a study of T cell responses to AZD1222 COVID-19 vaccine. Germline-derived CDR1 and CDR2 are MRHNA and SNTAGT. This CDR3 is 17 amino acids long. Trimming took 3 bases from V and 2 from J, leaving 18 bases between them. Findings and caveats of the study: Spike-specific TCR breadth rose after two AZD1222 doses, and depth rose as well.

Clones were read by immunoSEQ multiplex PCR, and TCRdb kept only the in-frame ones, dropping some. This sample carries tens of thousands of clones, roughly nine tenths of them seen once, and the ten largest clones take under 30%. The rearrangement joins TRBV6-4 to TRBJ2-3; D remains ambiguous. This sequence was found in an adult who received the AZD1222 COVID-19 vaccine. The source was peripheral blood, collected 28 days after the second AZD1222 dose. CDR3 sequence (DNA): TGTGCCAGCAGTGAATTGGCTACAATTACCCCCACAGATACGCAGTATTTT. Residues: CASSELATITPTDTQYF.